A single sample gave rise to the 18 T cell receptor beta chains below, sequenced in a study of shared clonotypes between healthy human individuals. Some clones are missing from TCRdb's copy, which holds only in-frame ones; the method was immunoSEQ multiplex PCR. The table lists hundreds of thousands of clones, more than 70% of them singletons. The specimen sequenced was memory CD4+ T cells sorted from blood. Indicated subset: CD45RA-negative fraction. All receptors derive from a young woman in good health.

This clone showed up many times. Germline and junction disagree at one end, which may indicate a read error. The chain is built from TRBV7-8 and TRBJ2-7; TRBD2 aligns across 10 bases. The V gene's germline CDR1 is SGHVS and CDR2 FQNEAQ. CDR3 length: 14 residues. The CDR3 sequence is CASSLAGVREEQYF. Here the CDR3 DNA reads TGTGCCAGCAGCCTAGCGGGAGTACGGGAGGAGCAGTACTTC. The entire variable domain, with the rest obtained from reference TRBV7-8 and TRBJ2-7, is as follows: GAGVSQSPRYKVAKRGQDVALRCDPISGHVSLFWYQQALGQGPEFLTYFQNEAQLDKSGLPSDRFFAERPEGSVSTLKIQRTQQEDSAVYLCASSLAGVREEQYFGPGTRLTVT.

Note on this clone: Compared with germline, one end of the junction differs, possibly owing to a read error. V is TRBV30 and J is TRBJ1-3; D is possibly TRBD1 (5 bases). The CDR3 sequence is 15 residues long. The germline CDR1 and CDR2 sequences are GTSNPN and SVGIG (reference sequence). Here the CDR3 reads CTWSTPGLSGNTIYF. The CDR3 nucleotides are TGTACCTGGAGTACGCCAGGGCTCTCTGGAAACACCATATATTTT.

The chain links TRBV6-1 to TRBJ2-1; 8 bases are a match to TRBD2. V shed 0 bases, J shed 11 bases, and the junction held 12 bases outside the gene matches. CDR3 length equals 16 residues. From germline, CDR1 is MNHNS and CDR2 SASEGT. The CDR3 nucleotides read TGTGCCAGCAGTGAAGCGCTTCTGGCGGGAGGCCTAAAGCAGTTCTTC. This codes for CASSEALLAGGLKQFF.

At least ten counts were recorded for this clone. V gene TRBV7-9 combines with J gene TRBJ1-1; D may be TRBD1 (5 bases). The CDR3 totals 14 residues. Germline V gene data show CDR1 as SEHNR and CDR2 as FQNEAQ (reference sequence). The V end was cut by 3 bases, the J end by 6 bases, with 14 bases between. CDR3 nucleotide sequence: TGTGCCAGCAGCTTTGGCAGGGACGGAGCTGAAGCTTTCTTT. Amino acids: CASSFGRDGAEAFF.

A remark on this clone: A read error is possible here, since a much larger clone lies one base away. This chain uses TRBV15 with TRBJ2-6; weak D call: TRBD1 (5 bases). The germline V and J ends were trimmed by 3 bases and 5 bases, with 20 bases remaining between them. CDR3 length: 18 residues. The germline V gene has CDR1 LNHNV and CDR2 YYDKDF (reference sequence). For the CDR3, the DNA is TGTGCCACCAGCAGTGGGGCGACTTGGGGATCTTGGGCCAACGTCCTGACTTTC. It yields the protein CATSSGATWGSWANVLTF.

The gene calls are TRBV5-1 and TRBJ2-7, with D possibly being TRBD2 (6 bases). The V end lost 4 bases, the J end lost 6 bases, and 17 bases lay between the germline ends. CDR1 and CDR2 from the germline V gene are SGHRS and YFSETQ. This CDR3 region has 14 residues. DNA for the CDR3: TGCGCCAGCAGCCCCGGGCTAGCGTTCTCCGAGCAGTACTTC. This encodes CASSPGLAFSEQYF.

The gene calls are TRBV18 and TRBJ2-7; 8 nucleotides match TRBD2. CDR1 and CDR2 from the germline V gene are KGHSH and LQKENI. Trimming removed 2 bases from V and 2 bases from J; junction bases left unmatched: 11. CDR3 length: 17 residues. CDR3 sequence: CASSPSAVAGPPYEQYF. The DNA for the CDR3 is TGTGCCAGCTCACCATCTGCAGTAGCGGGGCCGCCCTACGAGCAGTACTTC.

This rearrangement joins TRBV28 to TRBJ2-7; 7 positions agree with TRBD1. CDR1 and CDR2 from the germline V gene are MDHEN and SYDVKM. The CDR3 runs 17 residues. The ends lost 6 bases at V and 2 bases at J; junction bases unmatched: 16. The CDR3 spells CASSPLTGLPRTYEQYF. CDR3 nucleotide sequence: TGTGCCAGCAGCCCGCTGACAGGGCTCCCCAGAACCTACGAGCAGTACTTC.

This clone has ten or more counts. The chain recombines TRBV6-6 with TRBJ2-7; 7 bases agree with TRBD2. Trimming at V came to 7 bases and at J to 5 bases, leaving 11 bases not matched to a gene. Germline values: CDR1 MNHNY, CDR2 SVGAGI (reference sequence). The CDR3 spans 14 residues. The CDR3 DNA sequence: TGTGCCAGCACTGTAGCGGGTACCCCCAACGAGCAGTACTTC. It encodes CASTVAGTPNEQYF.

The chain joins TRBV7-2 to TRBJ2-2; TRBD1 might be the D (8 bases). Germline V CDR1 and CDR2: SGHTA, FQGNSA. The CDR3 consists of 15 residues. The V gene lost 4 bases and the J gene lost 9 bases, with 18 bases spanning the gap. The CDR3 is CASSSKSGTGRELFF. For the CDR3, the DNA is TGTGCCAGCAGCTCCAAAAGCGGGACAGGCAGGGAGCTGTTTTTT.

This chain connects TRBV29-1 to TRBJ2-2; D assignment may be TRBD1 or TRBD2 (5 bases each). Germline-derived CDR1 and CDR2 are SQVTM and ANQGSEA. The CDR3 runs 16 residues. The V gene lost 6 bases and the J gene lost 4 bases, with 21 bases spanning the gap. The CDR3 is CSVAYRTGTTTGELFF. The CDR3, as DNA: TGCAGCGTAGCATACCGGACCGGGACCACCACCGGGGAGCTGTTTTTT.

This chain uses TRBV6-6 with TRBJ2-7; D possibly uses TRBD1 or TRBD2 (5 bases each). CDR1 is MNHNY and CDR2 is SVGAGI in the germline V gene (reference sequence). The CDR3 spans 15 residues. V lost 6 bases and J lost 5, with 20 bases in between. In DNA form, the CDR3 reads TGTGCCAGCAGCCATAGCCCAAGGGGAGACAACGAGCAGTACTTC. Protein product: CASSHSPRGDNEQYF.

The chain uses TRBV4-2 and TRBJ2-7, with 7 bases matching TRBD2. Germline V lookup: CDR1 LGHNA, CDR2 YNFKEQ. The V and J ends lost 0 bases and 2 bases, in that order; junction bases with no gene match: 7. This CDR3 spans 16 amino acids. CDR3 nucleotide sequence: TGTGCCAGCAGCCAAGATAACGGGAGGCCCGCCTACGAGCAGTACTTC. This codes for CASSQDNGRPAYEQYF.

The CDR3 spells CASSFSGITGYFDEQFF. The CDR3 DNA sequence: TGTGCCAGCAGTTTCAGCGGGATAACTGGTTATTTCGATGAGCAGTTCTTC. V gene TRBV27 combines with J gene TRBJ2-1, with 7 positions matching TRBD2. Germline V CDR1 and CDR2: MNHEY, SMNVEV (reference sequence). Losses at the gene ends were 3 bases for V and 8 bases for J; bases not matched to a gene: 16. The CDR3 covers 17 residues.

The rearrangement joins TRBV19 to TRBJ2-2; 11 nucleotides align to TRBD1. Germline values: CDR1 LNHDA, CDR2 SQIVND (reference sequence). V trimming: 4 bases; J trimming: 5 bases; junction bases outside the gene matches: 3. This CDR3 has 15 amino acids. For the CDR3, the DNA is TGTGCCAGTAGTAGGGACAGGGGGTCTACCGGGGAGCTGTTTTTT. Its protein product is CASSRDRGSTGELFF.

This clone was detected only once. The genes are TRBV5-6 and TRBJ2-1; 12 bases line up with TRBD2. Germline CDR1 SGHDT, CDR2 YYEEEE. This CDR3 comprises 14 residues. With V trimmed by 4 bases and J by 6 bases, 2 bases remained unmatched. CDR3 nucleotide sequence: TGTGCCAGCAGCCTGACTAGCGGGAGCAATGAGCAGTTCTTC. Translation gives CASSLTSGSNEQFF.

The genes are TRBV30 and TRBJ2-7; 11 bases are a match to TRBD2. The CDR3 covers 15 residues. Trimming took 3 bases from V and 2 from J; bases not matched to a gene: 6. Germline CDR1 and CDR2: GTSNPN and SVGIG (reference sequence). The chain's CDR3 is CAWRGTSGGTYEQYF. The CDR3 DNA sequence: TGTGCCTGGAGGGGGACTAGCGGAGGGACCTACGAGCAGTACTTC.

The V gene is TRBV7-3, the J gene TRBJ1-1; D ambiguous. The V gene lost 6 bases and the J gene lost 4 bases, with 12 bases spanning the gap. The CDR3 extends over 13 amino acids. The germline V gene encodes CDR1 SGHTA and CDR2 FQGTGA. CDR3 nucleotide sequence: TGTGCCAGCAGTTATACGGACGGCACTGAAGCTTTCTTT. Its translation is CASSYTDGTEAFF. Full variable domain (missing parts from reference TRBV7-3 and TRBJ1-1): GAGVSQTPSNKVTEKGKYVELRCDPISGHTALYWYRQSLGQGPEFLIYFQGTGAADDSGLPNDRFFAVRPEGSVSTLKIQRTERGDSAVYLCASSYTDGTEAFFGQGTRLTVV.